This T cell receptor beta chain was recovered during a study of cytomegalovirus exposure and HLA in healthy donors. Study-level results: Accounts indicate the classifier identified cytomegalovirus status with strong specificity and sensitivity. Later analysis identified a missense DCLRE1C variant that was linked to TCR beta V- and J-gene trimming.

Although they were nominally healthy when sampled, donors likely had unrecorded immune exposures. Concerning this clone itself: As yet, its antigen is unknown.

From germline, CDR1 is SGHDN and CDR2 FVKESK. The CDR3 spans 15 residues. Between the trimmed V and J ends, which lost 0 bases and 4 bases, there was a span of 12 bases. The study ran its PCR with 60 Vbeta and 13 Jbeta primers. TCRdb's copy holds only in-frame clones and misses some; the assay was immunoSEQ multiplex PCR. There are approximately 110,000 clones in the sample; about four fifths occur only once, and approximately 1.2% lies in the top ten. Sequencing input: PBMCs. The clonotype originates from a man aged 25 to 40 in good health and CMV-seronegative. This chain joins TRBV14 and TRBJ1-2, with a tentative D call TRBD1 (5 bases). CDR3 in amino acids: CASSQETGLPYGYTF. CDR3 in DNA: TGTGCCAGCAGCCAAGAAACAGGTCTACCCTATGGCTACACCTTC.